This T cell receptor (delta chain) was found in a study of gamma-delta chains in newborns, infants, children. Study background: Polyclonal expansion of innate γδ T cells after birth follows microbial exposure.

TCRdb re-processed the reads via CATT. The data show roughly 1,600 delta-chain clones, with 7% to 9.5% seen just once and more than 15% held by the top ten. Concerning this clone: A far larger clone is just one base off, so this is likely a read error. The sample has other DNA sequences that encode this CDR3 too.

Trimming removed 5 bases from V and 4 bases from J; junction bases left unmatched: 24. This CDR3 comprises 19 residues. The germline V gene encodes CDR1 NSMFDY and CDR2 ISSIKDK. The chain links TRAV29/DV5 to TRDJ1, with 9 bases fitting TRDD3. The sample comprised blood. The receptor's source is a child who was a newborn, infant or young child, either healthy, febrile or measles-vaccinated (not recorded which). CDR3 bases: TGTGCAGCCACCCGGGCCTACCGTTTGGGGGATAAGGACAGCGATAAACTCATCTTT. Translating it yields CAATRAYRLGDKDSDKLIF.